The 29 T cell receptor beta chains in this list originate from one sample, sequenced in a study of T cell repertoires in cytomegalovirus infection. TCRdb re-called the reads with MiXCR, one entry per CDR3 protein. In the table there are a few hundred thousand distinct CDR3 sequences, roughly 13% of which are singletons. The sample consisted of PBMCs. All receptors come from a human donor in good health (CMV status not recorded). Some clones in this sample may be carry-over from other donors' samples.

The sample holds many counts of this clonotype. V gene TRBV3-1 combines with J gene TRBJ1-3; D remains unclear. The CDR3 has 14 amino acids. The V gene's germline CDR1 is LGHDT and CDR2 YNNKEL (reference sequence). With 3 bases removed from V and 0 bases from J, the gap between germline ends came to 6 bases. CDR3 protein: CASSHSGSGNTIYF. CDR3 in DNA: TGTGCCAGCAGCCATTCAGGCTCTGGAAACACCATATATTTT.

This CDR3 reads CASSLGKTGGNQPQHF. CDR3 nucleotide sequence: TGTGCCAGCAGTTTAGGAAAGACAGGGGGCAATCAGCCCCAGCATTTT. This chain links TRBV28 with TRBJ1-5; 8 positions agree with TRBD1. Germline CDR1 and CDR2: MDHEN and SYDVKM. The V gene end was trimmed by 2 bases and the J gene end by 2 bases; junction bases not matched to a gene: 5. The CDR3 is 16 residues long.

In this sample, this clonotype turned up many times. The genes are TRBV12-3 or TRBV12-4 and TRBJ2-2; D possibly corresponds to TRBD2 (6 bases). The CDR3 runs to 16 residues. Trimming stripped 8 bases from V and 1 base from J, with 17 bases between. The CDR3 loop reads CASLHPLAVNTGELFF. The CDR3 DNA reads TGTGCCAGCCTCCACCCCTTAGCGGTGAACACCGGGGAGCTGTTTTTT.

This clonotype was seen more than once but under ten times. The V and J genes are TRBV9 and TRBJ2-7; D might be TRBD1 or TRBD2, each matching 5 bases. V was trimmed by 0 bases and J by 6 bases, leaving 10 bases between them. The CDR3 covers 13 residues. Per germline, CDR1 SGDLS and CDR2 YYNGEE. The CDR3 nucleotides read TGTGCCAGCAGCGTAGTCGGGGCCACCGAGCAGTACTTC. Protein sequence: CASSVVGATEQYF.

This clonotype was picked up many times. The chain joins TRBV5-5 to TRBJ2-4; D might be TRBD1 (5 bases). CDR1 SGHKS and CDR2 YYEKEE come from the germline V gene (reference sequence). The CDR3 spans 15 residues. V dropped 4 bases and J dropped 5 bases, with 16 bases sitting between them. The CDR3 reads CASSLVSGSQNIQYF. The CDR3, as DNA: TGTGCCAGCAGCCTTGTATCAGGGTCCCAAAACATTCAGTACTTC.

This clonotype was detected many times. V is TRBV10-3 and J is TRBJ2-3, with 7 bases lining up with TRBD1. Per the germline V gene, CDR1 is ENHRY and CDR2 is SYGVKD. V dropped 3 bases and J dropped 6; count of bases not matched to a gene: 12. CDR3 length: 16 amino acids. CDR3 sequence reads: CAISDSRTGPTDTQYF. CDR3 nucleotide sequence: TGTGCCATCAGTGACTCTCGGACAGGCCCGACTGATACGCAGTATTTT.

This clonotype showed up just a few times. The chain joins TRBV5-1 to TRBJ1-1; the match to TRBD1 covers 10 bases. Germline V gives CDR1 SGHRS, CDR2 YFSETQ. V trimming: 0 bases; J trimming: 3 bases; junction bases outside the gene matches: 5. This CDR3 comprises 16 residues. The CDR3 sequence: CASSLAGTGVYTEAFF. CDR3 DNA sequence: TGCGCCAGCAGCTTGGCCGGGACAGGGGTCTACACTGAAGCTTTCTTT. Supplemented by reference TRBV5-1 and TRBJ1-1, the full variable domain reads KAGVTQTPRYLIKTRGQQVTLSCSPISGHRSVSWYQQTPGQGLQFLFEYFSETQRNKGNFPGRFSGRQFSNSRSEMNVSTLELGDSALYLCASSLAGTGVYTEAFFGQGTRLTVV.

This clonotype was seen more than once but under ten times. The chain links TRBV20-1 to TRBJ2-5; tentatively, D is TRBD1 or TRBD2 (5 bases each). Germline lookup yields CDR1 DFQATT and CDR2 SNEGSKA (reference sequence). This CDR3 spans 16 amino acids. The V gene lost 4 bases and the J gene lost 2 bases, with 20 bases spanning the gap. CDR3 DNA sequence: TGCAGTGCTACCCAGCCTCGGGACGCCTTGCAAGAGACCCAGTACTTC. The encoded protein is CSATQPRDALQETQYF.

This clonotype was counted at least ten times. V gene TRBV5-1 combines with J gene TRBJ2-7, with 7 bases lining up with TRBD1. J gave up 2 bases and V 3 bases, and 17 bases lay outside the gene matches. This CDR3 has 18 residues. Germline-derived CDR1 and CDR2 are SGHRS and YFSETQ. For the CDR3, the DNA is TGCGCCAGCAGCTGGCCCCGGGACAGTAGAGAAACAGCCTACGAGCAGTACTTC. It translates to CASSWPRDSRETAYEQYF.

This clonotype came up many times. The V gene is TRBV10-2, the J gene TRBJ1-4, with TRBD1 as a possible D gene (5 bases). The germline V gene encodes CDR1 WSHSY and CDR2 SAAADI. The CDR3 has 14 residues. V was shortened by 6 bases and J by 5 bases, with 13 bases between the two germline ends. Here the CDR3 reads CASSEGRANEKLFF. The CDR3 DNA reads TGCGCCAGCAGCGAGGGGAGAGCGAATGAAAAACTGTTTTTT.

Many counts were recorded for this clonotype. The junction departs from germline at one end; a sequencing error may be responsible. This chain links TRBV4-1 with TRBJ2-7; 10 bases map to TRBD2. Germline loops: CDR1 MGHRA, CDR2 YSYEKL. The CDR3 runs 16 residues. CDR3 in DNA: TGTGCCAGCAGCCAAGATACGGCTAGCGGGAGCCACGAGCAGTACTTC. Amino acids: CASSQDTASGSHEQYF.

This clonotype was counted ten times or more. The J gene is TRBJ1-1, the V gene TRBV7-8; tentatively, D is TRBD1 (5 bases). This CDR3 has 15 amino acids. Germline CDR1 SGHVS, CDR2 FQNEAQ. Between the trimmed V and J ends, which lost 6 bases and 1 base, there was a span of 15 bases. The chain's CDR3 is CASSSPGRKNTEAFF. The CDR3, as DNA: TGTGCCAGCAGTAGTCCGGGACGGAAGAACACTGAAGCTTTCTTT.

Ten or more counts support this clonotype. This chain links TRBV19 with TRBJ1-1; no clear D gene. CDR3 length: 16 residues. Germline CDR1 and CDR2: LNHDA and SQIVND (reference sequence). The V end was cut by 4 bases, the J end by 4 bases, with 19 bases between. This chain's CDR3 is CASSTPFRKDGTEAFF. The CDR3 DNA reads TGTGCCAGTAGTACGCCATTCAGGAAGGACGGCACTGAAGCTTTCTTT. The full variable domain, in which reference TRBV19 and TRBJ1-1 provide the parts outside the CDR3, is DGGITQSPKYLFRKEGQNVTLSCEQNLNHDAMYWYRQDPGQGLRLIYYSQIVNDFQKGDIAEGYSVSREKKESFPLTVTSAQKNPTAFYLCASSTPFRKDGTEAFFGQGTRLTVV.

The chain has TRBV6-5 and TRBJ2-2; D not resolved. Germline CDR1 reads MNHEY; CDR2 reads SVGAGI. V was shortened by 2 bases and J by 3 bases, with 10 bases between the two germline ends. The CDR3 runs to 15 residues. CDR3 nucleotide sequence: TGTGCCAGCAGTTACGACCCACTGTACACCGGGGAGCTGTTTTTT. Its protein is CASSYDPLYTGELFF.

This clonotype has at least ten counts. The chain uses TRBV7-2 and TRBJ2-1, with 9 positions matching TRBD2. CDR1 and CDR2 (germline): SGHTA, FQGNSA. The V segment lost 5 bases and the J segment 7 bases; nucleotides outside the gene matches: 18. This CDR3 is 18 amino acids long. The CDR3 spells CASSSRGLALRQSNEQFF. The DNA of the CDR3 is TGTGCCAGCAGCAGTAGGGGACTAGCCTTAAGACAATCAAATGAGCAGTTCTTC.

This clonotype was detected only a few times. V gene TRBV3-1 combines with J gene TRBJ2-2; unclear D gene. The CDR3 is 14 residues long. The V end was cut by 2 bases, the J end by 1 base, with 5 bases between. The germline V gene has CDR1 LGHDT and CDR2 YNNKEL (reference sequence). The DNA of the CDR3 is TGTGCCAGCAGCCAAATTCGGAACACCGGGGAGCTGTTTTTT. This codes for CASSQIRNTGELFF.

This clonotype was seen ten or more times. This chain connects TRBV7-9 to TRBJ2-3; 7 bases map to TRBD1. There are 14 residues in the CDR3. The germline CDR1 and CDR2 sequences are SEHNR and FQNEAQ (reference sequence). Unmatched junction bases numbered 8, after V lost 8 bases and J lost 3 bases. CDR3 sequence (DNA): TGTGCCAGCTCGGTAGGGGGCTTGACAGATACGCAGTATTTT. This encodes CASSVGGLTDTQYF.

The J gene is TRBJ2-3, the V gene TRBV11-3; no clear D. The V gene's germline CDR1 is SGHNT and CDR2 YENEEA. V was pared by 4 bases and J by 4 bases, with 18 bases between. This CDR3 contains 16 residues. The CDR3 region is CASSSRTGHGADTQYF. In nucleotides, the CDR3 is TGTGCCAGCAGCTCCCGGACCGGTCATGGGGCAGATACGCAGTATTTT.

The table lists this clonotype with many counts. The chain recombines TRBV7-2 with TRBJ2-7; 12 nucleotides align to TRBD2. Trimming at V came to 4 bases and at J to 7 bases, leaving 8 bases not matched to a gene. The CDR3 extends over 15 amino acids. Germline V gives CDR1 SGHTA, CDR2 FQGNSA. The CDR3 DNA is TGTGCCAGCAGCTCCAAGACTAGCGGGGGCCGTGAGCAGTACTTC. Protein product: CASSSKTSGGREQYF.

The rearrangement joins TRBV18 to TRBJ2-7; TRBD2 matches at 7 bases. This CDR3 spans 14 amino acids. CDR1 and CDR2 from the germline V gene are KGHSH and LQKENI. The J segment lost 2 bases and the V segment lost 3 bases, leaving 4 bases of the junction unmatched. The CDR3 region is CASSPRGEAYEQYF. CDR3 sequence (DNA): TGTGCCAGCTCACCCCGGGGGGAGGCCTACGAGCAGTACTTC.

This clonotype was detected only a few times. The chain has TRBV7-4 and TRBJ1-4, with TRBD1 as a possible D gene (6 bases). The CDR3 runs 16 residues. Trimming shortened V by 5 bases and J by 4 bases, and 17 bases separated the two germline ends. Germline-derived CDR1 and CDR2 are SGHVT and SQSDAQ. CDR3 sequence reads: CASSRDIGGFNEKLFF. The CDR3 DNA is TGTGCCAGCAGCCGGGACATAGGGGGGTTTAATGAAAAACTGTTTTTT.

This clonotype occurred many times. The V and J genes are TRBV6-6 and TRBJ1-1; TRBD1 might be the D (6 bases). The CDR3 is 15 amino acids. V lost 6 bases and J lost 0, with 14 bases in between. From germline, CDR1 is MNHNY and CDR2 SVGAGI (reference sequence). CDR3 in DNA: TGTGCCAGCAGCTGGGCGGACAGACTGAACACTGAAGCTTTCTTT. As protein: CASSWADRLNTEAFF.

The rearrangement joins TRBV5-1 to TRBJ2-6; TRBD1 agrees at 11 bases. The germline CDR1 and CDR2 sequences are SGHRS and YFSETQ. This CDR3 region has 18 residues. V lost 3 bases to trimming and J lost 2 bases; unmatched junction nucleotides: 7. The CDR3 protein is CASSSPGTGGTGANVLTF. The DNA of the CDR3 is TGCGCCAGCAGCTCACCCGGGACAGGGGGAACTGGGGCCAACGTCCTGACTTTC.

This clonotype has ten or more counts. The chain is built from TRBV7-8 and TRBJ2-7; tentative D call: TRBD1 (6 bases). The germline V gene encodes CDR1 SGHVS and CDR2 FQNEAQ. This CDR3 contains 14 residues. The V end lost 5 bases, the J end lost 0 bases, and 11 bases lay between the germline ends. CDR3 sequence: CASSLGHSSYEQYF. The CDR3 bases are TGTGCCAGCAGCCTGGGACACAGCTCCTACGAGCAGTACTTC.

This chain uses TRBV4-2 with TRBJ2-7; D may match TRBD1 or TRBD2 (6 bases each). Trimming left V 1 base short and J 4 bases short, with 14 bases between. The CDR3 runs to 15 residues. From germline, CDR1 is LGHNA and CDR2 YNFKEQ. The CDR3 nucleotides are TGTGCCAGCAGCCAAGCGGGGGCAGGGAGATACGAGCAGTACTTC. Translation gives CASSQAGAGRYEQYF.

This clonotype has more than one count but fewer than ten. The chain employs TRBV3-1 and TRBJ1-2; D perhaps matches TRBD1 (6 bases). This CDR3 is built from 14 residues. V was trimmed by 0 bases and J by 2 bases, leaving 7 bases between them. Germline values: CDR1 LGHDT, CDR2 YNNKEL (reference sequence). The CDR3 is CASSQEGGNYGYTF. CDR3 coding DNA: TGTGCCAGCAGCCAAGAAGGGGGGAACTATGGCTACACCTTC. Combining the CDR3 with reference TRBV3-1 and TRBJ1-2 gives the whole variable domain DTAVSQTPKYLVTQMGNDKSIKCEQNLGHDTMYWYKQDSKKFLKIMFSYNNKELIINETVPNRFSPKSPDKAHLNLHINSLELGDSAVYFCASSQEGGNYGYTFGSGTRLTVV.

This sequence joins TRBV5-4 and TRBJ2-2; 8 positions agree with TRBD2. V lost 0 bases, J lost 3 bases, and 7 bases stayed unmatched. Germline V gene sequence: CDR1 SGHNT, CDR2 YYREEE (reference sequence). CDR3 length: 17 amino acids. The CDR3: CASSLGGLAGHTGELFF. In DNA, the CDR3 is TGTGCCAGCAGCTTGGGAGGCCTAGCGGGTCACACCGGGGAGCTGTTTTTT.

This clonotype was seen a few times. The gene calls are TRBV9 and TRBJ2-1; a weak D match, TRBD1 (5 bases). V was shortened by 2 bases and J by 12 bases, with 18 bases between the two germline ends. This CDR3 spans 14 amino acids. In germline, CDR1 is SGDLS, CDR2 YYNGEE. Written as DNA, the CDR3 is TGTGCCAGCAGCGTGACAGATAATAGTGAGAGGCAGTTCTTC. The encoded protein is CASSVTDNSERQFF. Full variable domain (outside the CDR3, taken from reference TRBV9 and TRBJ2-1): DSGVTQTPKHLITATGQRVTLRCSPRSGDLSVYWYQQSLDQGLQFLIQYYNGEERAKGNILERFSAQQFPDLHSELNLSSLELGDSALYFCASSVTDNSERQFFGPGTRLTVL.

This clonotype was observed a few times. The chain uses TRBV29-1 and TRBJ2-3; the D gene is possibly TRBD2 (6 bases). This CDR3 has 13 residues. Between the trimmed V and J ends, which lost 2 bases and 1 base, there was a span of 7 bases. Per germline, CDR1 SQVTM and CDR2 ANQGSEA. The CDR3 spells CSVETGGTDTQYF. The CDR3 coding sequence is TGCAGCGTTGAAACGGGGGGCACAGATACGCAGTATTTT.